What follows are 30 T cell receptor beta chains derived from one specimen sequenced in a study of blood T cells in healthy people across ages. The use of a sample-barcoded 5' primer and a J-beta primer mix characterized a second PCR of roughly 6 to 12 cycles. TCRdb reprocessed the 5' RACE reads with MiXCR, giving one entry per CDR3 protein. The top ten clones hold over 2% of a sample with roughly 1,800,000 distinct CDR3 sequences, around half of them seen once. The specimen sequenced was blood. Source of these receptors: a middle-aged woman in good health.

V usage is TRBV4-2 and J usage is TRBJ2-1; D remains ambiguous. The CDR3 is 12 amino acids. From germline, CDR1 is LGHNA and CDR2 YNFKEQ. V lost 2 bases and J lost 8, with 7 bases in between. In DNA, the CDR3 is TGTGCCAGCAGCCAATCTGACTATGAGCAGTTCTTC. Translation gives CASSQSDYEQFF.

This chain links TRBV7-2 with TRBJ1-6, with D perhaps matching TRBD1 (6 bases). Trimming stripped 8 bases from V and 3 bases from J, with 23 bases between. The CDR3 totals 18 residues. Germline assignment: CDR1 SGHTA and CDR2 FQGNSA. This CDR3 reads CASRPVRMGALYNSPLHF. CDR3 nucleotide sequence: TGTGCCAGCCGGCCGGTGAGGATGGGGGCTCTCTATAATTCACCCCTCCACTTT.

The genes are TRBV12-3 or TRBV12-4 and TRBJ1-2; D unclear. The CDR3 sequence is 12 residues long. The V end lost 7 bases, the J end lost 6 bases, and 12 bases lay between the germline ends. The CDR3 DNA is TGTGCCAGCATGGGAGAAACCCATGGCTACACCTTC. This sequence encodes CASMGETHGYTF.

The chain recombines TRBV3-1 with TRBJ2-1, with TRBD1 as a possible D gene (6 bases). This CDR3 is 16 amino acids long. Germline V lookup: CDR1 LGHDT, CDR2 YNNKEL (reference sequence). Trimming stripped 3 bases from V and 2 bases from J, with 14 bases between. CDR3 nucleotides: TGTGCCAGCAGCCAGGCAGGGGTGGGGACCTACAATGAGCAGTTCTTC. It translates to CASSQAGVGTYNEQFF.

The chain joins TRBV20-1 to TRBJ2-1; maybe TRBD2 (7 bases). The germline CDR1 and CDR2 sequences are DFQATT and SNEGSKA (reference sequence). This CDR3 contains 14 residues. The CDR3 DNA reads TGCAGGGGGGGGCGGGGAACCTCCTACAATGAGCAGTTCTTC. Encoded protein: CRGGRGTSYNEQFF.

The CDR3 bases are TGTGCCAGCCGGAATCGGGGCGTTAATTCACCCCTCCACTTT. Protein product: CASRNRGVNSPLHF. The chain is built from TRBV6-2 or TRBV6-3 and TRBJ1-6; possibly TRBD1 for D (5 bases). Trimming cost V 8 bases and J 6 bases, with 14 bases left between them. CDR3 length: 14 amino acids. CDR1 is MNHEY, CDR2 SVGEGT, per germline.

The table lists this clonotype with a few counts. The V gene is TRBV5-6, the J gene TRBJ2-7; weak D call: TRBD2 (5 bases). Germline V gene lookup returns CDR1 SGHDT and CDR2 YYEEEE. V lost 3 bases and J 0 bases, leaving 16 bases between the germline ends. CDR3 length: 16 residues. The CDR3 sequence is CASSSRVHTASYEQYF. In nucleotides, the CDR3 is TGTGCCAGCAGCTCGAGGGTTCATACGGCCTCCTACGAGCAGTACTTC.

The CDR3 region is CASSVSSGDLYF. CDR3 in DNA: TGTGCCAGCAGTGTCAGTAGCGGGGATTTGTATTTT. The chain uses TRBV2 and TRBJ2-3; 8 bases map to TRBD2. CDR1 and CDR2 from the germline V gene are SNHLY and FYNNEI. The CDR3 has 12 residues. Trimming removed 4 bases from V and 14 bases from J; junction bases left unmatched: 8.

V and J are TRBV3-1 and TRBJ2-7, with 7 bases identical to TRBD1. V lost 3 bases and J lost 2; bases outside the gene matches: 10. The CDR3 contains 16 residues. Germline-derived CDR1 and CDR2 are LGHDT and YNNKEL (reference sequence). The CDR3: CASSHTAGTVTYEQYF. The CDR3 DNA reads TGTGCCAGCAGCCATACCGCCGGGACAGTAACCTACGAGCAGTACTTC.

The rearrangement links TRBV7-6 to TRBJ2-1; TRBD1 matches 7 bases. The V gene's germline CDR1 is SGHVS and CDR2 FNYEAQ. V trimming: 1 base; J trimming: 9 bases; junction bases outside the gene matches: 6. This CDR3 is 14 amino acids long. The CDR3 DNA reads as TGTGCCAGCAGCTTAGGACAGGGAATCATTGAGCAGTTCTTC. This gives the protein CASSLGQGIIEQFF.

V and J are TRBV10-3 and TRBJ2-1; 9 bases are a match to TRBD1. The junction had 7 bases not matched to a gene; V was cut back by 0 bases and J by 7 bases. The CDR3 loop spans 16 amino acids. Germline V CDR1 and CDR2: ENHRY, SYGVKD. The DNA for the CDR3 is TGTGCCATCAGTGAGTCAGTACAGGGGGCGGTGAATGAGCAGTTCTTC. Protein: CAISESVQGAVNEQFF.

The gene calls are TRBV20-1 and TRBJ2-5, with unresolved D. The V end lost 3 bases, the J end lost 6 bases, and 14 bases lay between the germline ends. The CDR3 sequence is 13 residues long. Germline lookup yields CDR1 DFQATT and CDR2 SNEGSKA (reference sequence). The CDR3, as DNA: TGCAGTGCTAGTAGTGACCCCCGAAAGACCCAGTACTTC. This sequence encodes CSASSDPRKTQYF.

This clonotype came up a few times. CDR3 DNA sequence: TGTGCCAGCAGACCATATAGCGGGGGAAACTCCTACAATGAGCAGTTCTTC. The encoded protein is CASRPYSGGNSYNEQFF. The chain joins TRBV6-2 or TRBV6-3 to TRBJ2-1; 9 bases are a match to TRBD2. With V trimmed by 6 bases and J by 0 bases, 9 bases remained unmatched. The CDR3 covers 17 residues. Germline V gene lookup returns CDR1 MNHEY and CDR2 SVGEGT.

V is TRBV28 and J is TRBJ1-6; D perhaps matches TRBD1 (6 bases). Trimming took 5 bases from V and 9 from J, leaving 17 bases between them. From germline, CDR1 is MDHEN and CDR2 SYDVKM. The CDR3 is 15 amino acids. CDR3 coding DNA: TGTGCCAGCAGTCCCCTTGCGGGGGCGAGTTCACCCCTCCACTTT. It encodes CASSPLAGASSPLHF.

The rearrangement joins TRBV4-2 to TRBJ2-7, with TRBD2 matching 7 bases. Germline CDR1 and CDR2: LGHNA and YNFKEQ. The length of the CDR3 is 14 residues. V lost 4 bases, J lost 3 bases, and 6 bases stayed unmatched. The CDR3 DNA sequence: TGTGCCAGCAGCCCCCGGGGGGAAATCTACGAGCAGTACTTC. Translation gives CASSPRGEIYEQYF.

This clonotype is a singleton in its sample. This chain uses TRBV4-3 with TRBJ2-1; TRBD2 matches at 7 bases. V lost 3 bases, J lost 8 bases, and 7 bases stayed unmatched. CDR3 length: 14 amino acids. The germline gives CDR1 LGHNA, CDR2 YSLEER. CDR3 coding DNA: TGCGCCAGCAGCCAGGGGACTATTATCCATGAGCAGTTCTTC. This encodes CASSQGTIIHEQFF.

The gene calls are TRBV28 and TRBJ2-7; 8 positions match TRBD2. The CDR3 is 15 residues long. Germline CDR1 is MDHEN and CDR2 is SYDVKM. V trimming: 7 bases; J trimming: 4 bases; junction bases outside the gene matches: 12. The CDR3 DNA reads TGTGCCAGCACTAACCGGCGGGGGGATATGTACGAGCAGTACTTC. This gives the protein CASTNRRGDMYEQYF.

There are a few counts of this clonotype. The chain recombines TRBV6-2 or TRBV6-3 with TRBJ2-1; TRBD1 matches 8 bases. V shed 0 bases, J shed 2 bases, and the junction held 3 bases outside the gene matches. In germline, CDR1 is MNHEY, CDR2 SVGEGT. The CDR3 runs 16 residues. CDR3: CASSYSRTGPYNEQFF. CDR3 DNA: TGTGCCAGCAGTTACTCGAGGACAGGGCCCTACAATGAGCAGTTCTTC.

The rearrangement joins TRBV7-9 to TRBJ1-6, with D possibly matching TRBD1 (6 bases). The CDR3 has 17 amino acids. Germline V gene data show CDR1 as SEHNR and CDR2 as FQNEAQ (reference sequence). The ends were cut back, 6 bases at V and 6 bases at J, with 21 bases in the middle. The CDR3 is CASSPFGPTGPNSPLHF. DNA for the CDR3: TGTGCCAGCAGTCCCTTCGGACCGACAGGACCTAATTCACCCCTCCACTTT.

This chain connects TRBV20-1 to TRBJ2-5; TRBD2 agrees at 13 bases. The CDR3 runs 16 residues. Germline CDR1 DFQATT, CDR2 SNEGSKA (reference sequence). The trim removed 3 bases at V and 5 bases at J, leaving 9 bases unmatched. CDR3 in amino acids: CSASSILAGGPETQYF. CDR3 nucleotide sequence: TGCAGTGCTAGCTCCATACTAGCGGGGGGGCCGGAGACCCAGTACTTC.

The chain is built from TRBV15 and TRBJ2-3; D is perhaps TRBD1 (5 bases). The CDR3 covers 15 residues. From germline, CDR1 is LNHNV and CDR2 YYDKDF (reference sequence). Trimming cost V 10 bases and J 0 bases, with 17 bases left between them. CDR3 sequence: CASGPYTGSTDTQYF. For the CDR3, the DNA is TGTGCCAGCGGCCCCTATACAGGTAGCACAGATACGCAGTATTTT. The full variable domain, rest sourced from reference TRBV15 and TRBJ2-3, is DAMVIQNPRYQVTQFGKPVTLSCSQTLNHNVMYWYQQKSSQAPKLLFHYYDKDFNNEADTPDNFQSRRPNTSFCFLDIRSPGLGDTAMYLCASGPYTGSTDTQYFGPGTRLTVL.

The chain is built from TRBV29-1 and TRBJ2-7; no clear D. This CDR3 has 13 residues. The germline V gene encodes CDR1 SQVTM and CDR2 ANQGSEA. The V gene lost 2 bases and the J gene lost 8 bases, with 16 bases spanning the gap. The CDR3 is CSVEYPYLEQQYF. DNA for the CDR3: TGCAGCGTTGAATACCCCTACCTTGAACAGCAGTACTTC.

CDR3 in DNA: TGCAGTGCTAGACTTGGACAGGGGGGATCGTACGAGCAGTACTTC. This encodes CSARLGQGGSYEQYF. This chain joins TRBV20-1 and TRBJ2-7; 10 bases align to TRBD1. V gave up 2 bases and J gave up 4 bases; unmatched junction bases: 8. Per germline, CDR1 DFQATT and CDR2 SNEGSKA (reference sequence). The CDR3 consists of 15 residues.

The chain combines TRBV4-1 with TRBJ2-1, with D tentatively TRBD2 (6 bases). Per the germline V gene, CDR1 is MGHRA and CDR2 is YSYEKL. Trimming took 6 bases from V and 7 from J, leaving 19 bases between them. The CDR3 runs 15 residues. The CDR3 DNA reads as TGCGCCAGCAGTCCTGGAGGCGGGGCCGGGAATGAGCAGTTCTTC. Protein: CASSPGGGAGNEQFF.

CDR3 DNA: TGCAGCGTTGATGGGACCCGGGGGCATTTGAGAGATACGCAGTATTTT. Its protein product is CSVDGTRGHLRDTQYF. V is TRBV29-1 and J is TRBJ2-3, with D perhaps being TRBD1 or TRBD2 (6 bases each). From germline, CDR1 is SQVTM and CDR2 ANQGSEA. The CDR3 is 16 residues long. V lost 3 bases and J 5 bases, leaving 21 bases between the germline ends.

This clonotype was found a few times. The V call is TRBV20-1, the J call TRBJ2-1, with TRBD2 matching over 7 bases. The J segment lost 6 bases and the V segment lost 3 bases, leaving 8 bases of the junction unmatched. Germline CDR1 DFQATT, CDR2 SNEGSKA (reference sequence). The CDR3 loop spans 14 amino acids. The CDR3: CSASEGGGPNEQFF. CDR3 DNA: TGCAGTGCTAGCGAAGGCGGGGGACCCAATGAGCAGTTCTTC.

The rearrangement links TRBV5-1 to TRBJ1-6, with TRBD1 matching over 7 bases. Germline trimming cut 4 bases from V and 8 bases from J; bases unmatched to any gene: 6. CDR1 SGHRS and CDR2 YFSETQ come from the germline V gene. This CDR3 is built from 14 residues. CDR3 DNA sequence: TGCGCCAGCAGCCACAGGGGAGAGGATTCACCCCTCCACTTT. Protein product: CASSHRGEDSPLHF.

This chain connects TRBV29-1 to TRBJ1-2, with 10 nucleotides matching TRBD1. The germline CDR1 and CDR2 sequences are SQVTM and ANQGSEA. This CDR3 has 14 amino acids. V lost 3 bases to trimming and J lost 4 bases; unmatched junction nucleotides: 5. In nucleotides, the CDR3 is TGCAGCGTTGAGGGACAGGGGCCGGGCTATGGCTACACCTTC. Residues: CSVEGQGPGYGYTF.

There are a few counts of this clonotype. This chain uses TRBV7-2 with TRBJ2-3; D is unclear. Trimming stripped 2 bases from V and 0 bases from J, with 6 bases between. In germline, CDR1 is SGHTA, CDR2 FQGNSA. This CDR3 has 14 residues. The CDR3 sequence is CASSLFVSTDTQYF. The CDR3 nucleotides read TGTGCCAGCAGCTTATTTGTCAGCACAGATACGCAGTATTTT.

The chain couples TRBV5-1 to TRBJ2-1, with D unclear. Per the germline V gene, CDR1 is SGHRS and CDR2 is YFSETQ. This CDR3 comprises 12 residues. The germline V and J ends were trimmed by 5 bases and 9 bases, with 12 bases remaining between them. CDR3 sequence: CASSGVNREQFF. The CDR3 DNA is TGCGCCAGCAGTGGAGTTAACCGTGAGCAGTTCTTC.